What follows are 24 T cell receptor beta chains derived from one specimen sequenced in a study of Graves' ophthalmopathy and Graves' hyperthyroidism (dated by TCRdb to 2016 to 2019). The run used an Illumina HiSeq 2000. For repertoire sequencing, the TCR beta CDR3 regions were amplified from RNA transcripts. HTBI primers and the Qiagen OneStep RT-PCR kit were used in a first-round RT-PCR, which was followed by a second-round multiplex PCR, size selection and purification. The public reads were run again by TCRdb, first through fastp at Q25 and then through MiXCR, and only productive beta chains were kept. Entries that share a CDR3 protein sequence are merged under the most common genes and DNA. The sample table contains hundreds of thousands of distinct CDR3 sequences; only one count was recorded for 22% of them. Clones ranked in the top ten supply more than 5.5% of the sample. Material: peripheral blood. The receptors come from a woman under 30 with stable Graves' hyperthyroidism. Some clones in this sample may be carry-over from other donors' samples. Donor details come from another sample of the same person, matched by shared clones.

This chain's CDR3 is CASSQEGAAGSQYF. The DNA of the CDR3 is TGTGCCAGCAGCCAAGAGGGGGCAGCGGGGTCCCAGTACTTC. The J gene is TRBJ2-5, the V gene TRBV3-1, with D possibly being TRBD2 (7 bases). V lost 0 bases, J lost 9 bases, and 14 bases lay in between. CDR3 size: 14 residues. Germline V gives CDR1 LGHDT, CDR2 YNNKEL (reference sequence).

This clonotype was observed at least ten times. The chain has TRBV29-1 and TRBJ2-5, with 9 bases identical to TRBD1. Trimming removed 1 base from V and 4 bases from J; junction bases left unmatched: 10. Germline CDR1 is SQVTM and CDR2 is ANQGSEA. The CDR3 has 16 amino acids. CDR3 in DNA: TGCAGCGTTGAAGGTGGGGACAGGGCTTTCGTAGAGACCCAGTACTTC. Translation: CSVEGGDRAFVETQYF.

This clonotype has more than one count but fewer than ten. A junction end diverges from the germline sequence, so it may reflect a read error. V gene TRBV20-1 combines with J gene TRBJ2-4; perhaps TRBD1 as D (6 bases). There are 16 residues in the CDR3. Germline assignment: CDR1 DFQATT and CDR2 SNEGSKA (reference sequence). The CDR3 loop reads CSARDTGSSSKNIKYF. DNA of the CDR3: TGCAGTGCTAGAGATACAGGGAGCTCCTCCAAAAACATTAAGTACTTC.

This sequence joins TRBV9 and TRBJ2-2; a possible D gene is TRBD1 (5 bases). The germline V gene has CDR1 SGDLS and CDR2 YYNGEE. The germline V and J ends were trimmed by 3 bases and 3 bases, with 12 bases remaining between them. The length of the CDR3 is 15 residues. The CDR3 nucleotides are TGTGCCAGCAGCGCATTGGACACCTACACCGGGGAGCTGTTTTTT. Translated: CASSALDTYTGELFF.

This clonotype was seen ten or more times. This chain uses TRBV20-1 with TRBJ1-5; no clear D gene. Per germline, CDR1 DFQATT and CDR2 SNEGSKA (reference sequence). The CDR3 runs to 14 residues. Trimming took off 3 bases at V and 3 bases at J, with 12 bases between the two ends. CDR3 coding DNA: TGCAGTGCTAGCGAGGGTTTAGTCAATCAGCCCCAGCATTTT. Its translation: CSASEGLVNQPQHF.

Concerning this clonotype itself: A much larger clone lies one base from this, so it may be a read error. The chain links TRBV20-1 to TRBJ2-7; tentatively, D is TRBD2 (5 bases). Germline V gene data show CDR1 as DFQATT and CDR2 as SNEGSKA (reference sequence). The V end was cut by 6 bases, the J end by 8 bases, with 11 bases between. This CDR3 region has 10 residues. This CDR3 is CSAGISKQYF. CDR3 nucleotide sequence: TGCAGTGCCGGGATTTCGAAGCAGTACTTC.

The table lists this clonotype with many counts. This chain joins TRBV7-8 and TRBJ2-2, with TRBD1 matching 10 bases. Germline CDR1 reads SGHVS; CDR2 reads FQNEAQ. The CDR3 has 16 amino acids. J was trimmed by 1 base and V by 4 bases; bases with no gene match: 3. CDR3 amino acids: CASSSRDRGNTGELFF. The CDR3 coding sequence is TGTGCCAGCAGCTCCCGGGACAGGGGGAACACCGGGGAGCTGTTTTTT. Supplemented by reference TRBV7-8 and TRBJ2-2, the full variable domain reads GAGVSQSPRYKVAKRGQDVALRCDPISGHVSLFWYQQALGQGPEFLTYFQNEAQLDKSGLPSDRFFAERPEGSVSTLKIQRTQQEDSAVYLCASSSRDRGNTGELFFGEGSRLTVL.

This chain links TRBV10-3 with TRBJ1-2; D is unclear. Trimming removed 5 bases at V and 2 bases at J, with 9 bases between. The CDR3 contains 13 residues. Germline CDR1 reads ENHRY; CDR2 reads SYGVKD. CDR3 in amino acids: CAISRQGNYGYTF. CDR3 bases: TGTGCCATCAGTCGACAAGGGAACTATGGCTACACCTTC.

This clonotype was recorded many times. The chain combines TRBV13 with TRBJ2-7; D gene ambiguous. The CDR3 consists of 16 residues. Trimming cost V 4 bases and J 3 bases, with 19 bases left between them. Germline V gene lookup returns CDR1 PRHDT and CDR2 FYEKMQ (reference sequence). In DNA form, the CDR3 reads TGTGCCAGCAGCTCCTCCTCCGACACGTTGCTCTACGAGCAGTACTTC. The encoded protein is CASSSSSDTLLYEQYF. Filled out from reference TRBV13 and TRBJ2-7, the complete variable domain reads AAGVIQSPRHLIKEKRETATLKCYPIPRHDTVYWYQQGPGQDPQFLISFYEKMQSDKGSIPDRFSAQQFSDYHSELNMSSLELGDSALYFCASSSSSDTLLYEQYFGPGTRLTVT.

This clonotype has a count of ten or more. The genes are TRBV6-5 and TRBJ2-5; perhaps TRBD2 as D (6 bases). Germline CDR1 reads MNHEY; CDR2 reads SVGAGI. This CDR3 is built from 15 residues. With 4 bases removed from V and 0 bases from J, the gap between germline ends came to 12 bases. The CDR3 sequence: CASSWDLKYQETQYF. DNA for the CDR3: TGTGCCAGCAGTTGGGACTTAAAGTACCAAGAGACCCAGTACTTC.

This clonotype was detected only a few times. The rearrangement links TRBV4-1 to TRBJ2-7; no reliable D call. This CDR3 comprises 15 residues. The V gene lost 1 base and the J gene lost 3 bases, with 13 bases spanning the gap. The germline V gene has CDR1 MGHRA and CDR2 YSYEKL. As DNA, the CDR3 is TGCGCCAGCAGCCAAGTCTTAGTTGGGGTCTACGAGCAGTACTTC. Protein: CASSQVLVGVYEQYF.

Many counts were recorded for this clonotype. The genes are TRBV20-1 and TRBJ2-7; possible D gene TRBD1, 6 bases. This CDR3 has 14 amino acids. The germline gives CDR1 DFQATT, CDR2 SNEGSKA (reference sequence). The V end was cut by 5 bases, the J end by 4 bases, with 18 bases between. The CDR3, as DNA: TGCAGTGCTTCCCGGCCTCCACAGGGATACGAGCAGTACTTC. This encodes CSASRPPQGYEQYF.

This clonotype was found many times. CDR3 bases: TGTGCCAGCAGTAGTACTTCACCTGATGGGGACCTCCACTTT. This translates into CASSSTSPDGDLHF. V is TRBV28 and J is TRBJ1-6; D remains ambiguous. Germline loops: CDR1 MDHEN, CDR2 SYDVKM. V lost 5 bases, J lost 15 bases, and 20 bases lay in between. The CDR3 runs 14 residues.

CDR3 loop: CASSWRDRGYEQYF. The CDR3 DNA reads as TGCGCCAGCAGCTGGAGGGACAGGGGCTACGAGCAGTACTTC. V and J are TRBV5-1 and TRBJ2-7; 10 bases map to TRBD1. The CDR3 runs to 14 residues. Germline V gene data show CDR1 as SGHRS and CDR2 as YFSETQ. V lost 3 bases, J lost 3 bases, and 3 bases stayed unmatched.

This chain links TRBV5-1 with TRBJ2-5; 10 bases fit TRBD2. The trim removed 0 bases at V and 3 bases at J, leaving 2 bases unmatched. The CDR3 runs 15 residues. The germline V gene has CDR1 SGHRS and CDR2 YFSETQ. CDR3 in amino acids: CASSLVLAGEETQYF. In DNA form, the CDR3 reads TGCGCCAGCAGCTTGGTCCTAGCGGGGGAAGAGACCCAGTACTTC.

V and J are TRBV12-3 or TRBV12-4 and TRBJ1-6, with 9 bases fitting TRBD1. The CDR3 is 16 residues long. The ends lost 5 bases at V and 5 bases at J; junction bases unmatched: 7. The CDR3 nucleotides read TGTGCCAGCAGTCCTGGGACAGGGCTTCATAATTCACCCCTCCACTTT. Translated: CASSPGTGLHNSPLHF.

This clonotype was detected many times. V and J are TRBV12-3 or TRBV12-4 and TRBJ2-5; 7 nucleotides align to TRBD1. Losses at the gene ends were 2 bases for V and 5 bases for J; bases not matched to a gene: 11. This CDR3 contains 16 residues. CDR3 sequence reads: CASSLSGTGVEETQYF. Written as DNA, the CDR3 is TGTGCCAGCAGTTTAAGTGGTACAGGGGTGGAGGAGACCCAGTACTTC.

V and J are TRBV7-6 and TRBJ1-6, with a possible D match to TRBD1 (6 bases). V was pared by 5 bases and J by 9 bases, with 14 bases between. The CDR3 spans 14 residues. Germline V lookup: CDR1 SGHVS, CDR2 FNYEAQ. CDR3 loop: CASSTAQGISPLHF. The CDR3 DNA sequence: TGTGCCAGCAGCACAGCGCAGGGGATTTCACCCCTCCACTTT. Complete variable domain (other parts from reference TRBV7-6 and TRBJ1-6): GAGVSQSPRYKVTKRGQDVALRCDPISGHVSLYWYRQALGQGPEFLTYFNYEAQQDKSGLPNDRFSAERPEGSISTLTIQRTEQRDSAMYRCASSTAQGISPLHFGNGTRLTVT.

This sequence joins TRBV24-1 and TRBJ1-5; TRBD1 aligns across 7 bases. J was trimmed by 4 bases and V by 5 bases; bases with no gene match: 4. The CDR3 runs 14 residues. The germline gives CDR1 KGHDR, CDR2 SFDVKD. The CDR3 DNA follows: TGTGCCACCAGTGGGGGACAGCCGAATCAGCCCCAGCATTTT. This translates into CATSGGQPNQPQHF.

With respect to this clonotype: One junction end does not reproduce the germline sequence, and a read error may be involved. This chain connects TRBV30 to TRBJ2-7, with D hard to call. Germline CDR1 is GTSNPN and CDR2 is SVGIG (reference sequence). There are 13 residues in the CDR3. Here the CDR3 DNA reads TGTGCCTGGAGTAAGGTCCGCGCCTACGATCAGTACTTC. It is translated as CAWSKVRAYDQYF. Based on the CDR3 plus reference TRBV30 and TRBJ2-7, the full variable domain is SQTIHQWPATLVQPVGSPLSLECTVEGTSNPNLYWYRQAAGRGLQLLFYSVGIGQISSEVPQNLSASRPQDRQFILSSKKLLLSDSGFYLCAWSKVRAYDQYFGPGTRLTVT.

The chain links TRBV12-3 or TRBV12-4 to TRBJ1-5; unclear D gene. CDR3 length equals 14 residues. Trimming removed 4 bases from V and 6 bases from J, with 13 bases in between. CDR3 nucleotide sequence: TGTGCCAGCAGTTACGGCCCCAGAGGTCAGCCCCAGCATTTT. This translates into CASSYGPRGQPQHF.

The V call is TRBV7-8, the J call TRBJ2-7, with TRBD2 identical over 9 bases. From germline, CDR1 is SGHVS and CDR2 FQNEAQ. Trimming removed 4 bases from V and 6 bases from J; junction bases left unmatched: 4. CDR3 size: 13 residues. This CDR3 reads CASSSGLAVEQYF. The CDR3 DNA follows: TGTGCCAGCAGCTCGGGACTAGCAGTCGAGCAGTACTTC.

This clonotype was detected ten times or more. V is TRBV30 and J is TRBJ1-5; D perhaps matches TRBD1 (5 bases). Germline-derived CDR1 and CDR2 are GTSNPN and SVGIG (reference sequence). The CDR3 spans 13 residues. Deletions cut 3 bases from V and 6 bases from J, with 12 bases between. The DNA for the CDR3 is TGTGCCTGGAGCGGGGGTCCAGGTCAGCCCCAGCATTTT. This sequence encodes CAWSGGPGQPQHF.

This clonotype was counted ten times or more. The chain is built from TRBV2 and TRBJ1-1; 7 positions agree with TRBD1. The CDR3 runs to 13 residues. V lost 5 bases to trimming and J lost 7 bases; unmatched junction nucleotides: 7. In germline, CDR1 is SNHLY, CDR2 FYNNEI. CDR3 in amino acids: CASSPSTGVEAFF. CDR3 DNA: TGTGCCAGCAGTCCCTCCACAGGGGTTGAAGCTTTCTTT.